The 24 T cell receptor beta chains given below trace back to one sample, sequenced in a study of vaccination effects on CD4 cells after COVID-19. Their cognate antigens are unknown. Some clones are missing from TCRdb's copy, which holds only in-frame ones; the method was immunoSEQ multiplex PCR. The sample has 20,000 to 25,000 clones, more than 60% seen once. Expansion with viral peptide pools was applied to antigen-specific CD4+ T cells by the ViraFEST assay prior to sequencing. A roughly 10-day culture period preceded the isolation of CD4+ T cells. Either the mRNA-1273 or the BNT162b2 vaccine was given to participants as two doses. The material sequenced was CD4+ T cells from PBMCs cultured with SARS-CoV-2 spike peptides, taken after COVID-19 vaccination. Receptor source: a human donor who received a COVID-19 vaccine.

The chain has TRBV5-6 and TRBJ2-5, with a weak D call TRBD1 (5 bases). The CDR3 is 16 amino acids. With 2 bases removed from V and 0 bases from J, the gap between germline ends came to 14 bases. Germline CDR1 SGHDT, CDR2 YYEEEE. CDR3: CASSLFRRGYQETQYF. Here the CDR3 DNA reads TGTGCCAGCAGCTTATTTAGAAGGGGCTACCAAGAGACCCAGTACTTC.

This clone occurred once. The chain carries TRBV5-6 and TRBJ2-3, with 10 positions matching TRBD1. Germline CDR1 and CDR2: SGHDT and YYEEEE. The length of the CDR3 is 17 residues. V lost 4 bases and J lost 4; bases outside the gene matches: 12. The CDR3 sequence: CASSPGPGTGVADTQYF. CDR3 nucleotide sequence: TGTGCCAGCAGCCCGGGACCCGGGACAGGGGTCGCAGATACGCAGTATTTT.

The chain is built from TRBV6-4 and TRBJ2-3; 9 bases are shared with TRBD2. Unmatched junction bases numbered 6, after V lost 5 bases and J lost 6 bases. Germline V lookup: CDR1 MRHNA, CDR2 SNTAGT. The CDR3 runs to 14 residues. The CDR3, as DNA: TGTGCCAGCAGTCCCGGACTAGCGTCGGATACGCAGTATTTT. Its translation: CASSPGLASDTQYF.

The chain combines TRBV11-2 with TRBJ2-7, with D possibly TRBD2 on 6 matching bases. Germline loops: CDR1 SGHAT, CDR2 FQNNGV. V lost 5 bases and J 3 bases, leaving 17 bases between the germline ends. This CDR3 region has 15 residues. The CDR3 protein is CASSPGRRENYEQYF. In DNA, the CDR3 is TGTGCCAGCAGCCCTGGTCGGCGGGAAAACTACGAGCAGTACTTC.

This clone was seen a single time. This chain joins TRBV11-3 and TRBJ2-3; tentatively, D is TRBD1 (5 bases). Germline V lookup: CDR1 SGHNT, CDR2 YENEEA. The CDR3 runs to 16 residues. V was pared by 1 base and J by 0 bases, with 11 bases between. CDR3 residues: CASSLAGRGSTDTQYF. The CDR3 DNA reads TGTGCCAGCAGCTTAGCAGGGCGTGGTAGCACAGATACGCAGTATTTT. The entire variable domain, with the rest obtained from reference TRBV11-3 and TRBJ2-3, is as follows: EAGVVQSPRYKIIEKKQPVAFWCNPISGHNTLYWYLQNLGQGPELLIRYENEEAVDDSQLPKDRFSAERLKGVDSTLKIQPAELGDSAVYLCASSLAGRGSTDTQYFGPGTRLTVL.

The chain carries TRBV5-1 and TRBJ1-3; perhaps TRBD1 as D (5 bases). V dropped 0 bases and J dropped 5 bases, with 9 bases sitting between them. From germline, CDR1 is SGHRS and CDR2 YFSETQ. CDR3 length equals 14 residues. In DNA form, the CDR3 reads TGCGCCAGCAGCTTGGACCAGGACAGAAACACCATATATTTT. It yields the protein CASSLDQDRNTIYF.

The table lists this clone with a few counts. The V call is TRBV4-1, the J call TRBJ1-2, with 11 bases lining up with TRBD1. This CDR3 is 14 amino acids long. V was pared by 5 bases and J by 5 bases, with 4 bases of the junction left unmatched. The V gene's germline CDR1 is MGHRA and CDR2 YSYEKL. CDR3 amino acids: CASSEGTGGYGYTF. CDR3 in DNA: TGCGCCAGCAGCGAAGGGACAGGGGGTTATGGCTACACCTTC.

The CDR3 sequence: CASSSLLLADTDTQYF. In nucleotides, the CDR3 is TGTGCCAGCAGCTCCCTCTTACTAGCGGATACAGATACGCAGTATTTT. The chain employs TRBV5-4 and TRBJ2-3, with TRBD2 identical over 8 bases. J was trimmed by 3 bases and V by 3 bases; bases with no gene match: 9. Germline assignment: CDR1 SGHNT and CDR2 YYREEE (reference sequence). CDR3 length: 16 residues.

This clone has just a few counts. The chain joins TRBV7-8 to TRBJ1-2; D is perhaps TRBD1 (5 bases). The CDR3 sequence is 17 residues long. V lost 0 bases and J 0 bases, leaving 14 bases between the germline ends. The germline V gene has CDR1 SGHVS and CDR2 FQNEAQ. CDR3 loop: CASSLALLGVPNYGYTF. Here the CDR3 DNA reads TGTGCCAGCAGCTTAGCGTTGTTGGGGGTGCCTAACTATGGCTACACCTTC. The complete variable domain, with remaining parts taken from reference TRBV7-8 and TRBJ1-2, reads GAGVSQSPRYKVAKRGQDVALRCDPISGHVSLFWYQQALGQGPEFLTYFQNEAQLDKSGLPSDRFFAERPEGSVSTLKIQRTQQEDSAVYLCASSLALLGVPNYGYTFGSGTRLTVV.

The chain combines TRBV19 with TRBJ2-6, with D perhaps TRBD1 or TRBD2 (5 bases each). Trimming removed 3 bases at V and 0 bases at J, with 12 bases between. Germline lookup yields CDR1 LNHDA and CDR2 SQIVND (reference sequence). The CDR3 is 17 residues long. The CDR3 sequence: CASSIRDGDSGANVLTF. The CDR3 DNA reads TGTGCCAGTAGTATTCGGGACGGGGACTCTGGGGCCAACGTCCTGACTTTC.

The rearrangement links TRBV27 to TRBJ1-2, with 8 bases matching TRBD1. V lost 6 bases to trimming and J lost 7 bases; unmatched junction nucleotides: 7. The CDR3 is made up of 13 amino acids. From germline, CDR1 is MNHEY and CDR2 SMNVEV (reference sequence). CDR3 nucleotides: TGTGCCAGCAGACAGGGACAGGTGGGTGGCTACACCTTC. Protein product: CASRQGQVGGYTF.

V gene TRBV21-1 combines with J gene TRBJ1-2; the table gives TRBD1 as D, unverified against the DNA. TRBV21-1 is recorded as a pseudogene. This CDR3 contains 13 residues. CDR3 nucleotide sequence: TGTGCCAGCACCCGGACAGGAGTCTATGGCTACACCTTC. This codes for CASTRTGVYGYTF.

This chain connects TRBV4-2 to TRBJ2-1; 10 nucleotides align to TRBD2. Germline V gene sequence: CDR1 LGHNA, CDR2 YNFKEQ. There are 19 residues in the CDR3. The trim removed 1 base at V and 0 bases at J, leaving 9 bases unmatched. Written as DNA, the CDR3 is TGTGCCAGCAGCCAAGTCCACACTAGCGGGGTCAGCTCCTACAATGAGCAGTTCTTC. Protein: CASSQVHTSGVSSYNEQFF.

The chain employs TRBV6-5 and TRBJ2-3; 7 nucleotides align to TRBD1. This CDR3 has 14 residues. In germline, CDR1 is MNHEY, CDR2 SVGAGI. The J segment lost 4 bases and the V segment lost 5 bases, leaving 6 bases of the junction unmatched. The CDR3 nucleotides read TGTGCCAGCAGTATACAGACAGGGCCAGATACGCAGTATTTT. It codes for CASSIQTGPDTQYF.

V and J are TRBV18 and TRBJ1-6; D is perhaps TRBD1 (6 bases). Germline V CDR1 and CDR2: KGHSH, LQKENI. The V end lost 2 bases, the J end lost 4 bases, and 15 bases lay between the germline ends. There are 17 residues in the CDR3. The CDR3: CASSPMGAWDYNSPLHF. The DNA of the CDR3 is TGTGCCAGCTCACCAATGGGGGCTTGGGATTATAATTCACCCCTCCACTTT.

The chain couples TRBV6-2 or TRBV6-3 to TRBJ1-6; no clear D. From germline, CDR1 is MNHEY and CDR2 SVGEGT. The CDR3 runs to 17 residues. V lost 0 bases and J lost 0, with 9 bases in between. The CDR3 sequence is CASSYSAFSSYNSPLHF. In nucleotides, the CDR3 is TGTGCCAGCAGTTACTCCGCGTTTAGCTCCTATAATTCACCCCTCCACTTT.

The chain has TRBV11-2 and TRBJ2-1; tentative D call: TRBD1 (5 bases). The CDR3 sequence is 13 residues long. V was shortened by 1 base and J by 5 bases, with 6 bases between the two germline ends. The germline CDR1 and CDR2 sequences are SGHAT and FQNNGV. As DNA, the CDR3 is TGTGCCAGCAGCTTAGGACAGAACAATGAGCAGTTCTTC. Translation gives CASSLGQNNEQFF.

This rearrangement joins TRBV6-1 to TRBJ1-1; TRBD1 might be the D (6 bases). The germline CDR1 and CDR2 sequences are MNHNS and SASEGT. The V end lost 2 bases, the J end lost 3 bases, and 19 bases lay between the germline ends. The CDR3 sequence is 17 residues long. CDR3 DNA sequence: TGTGCCAGCAGTGAACCCCCCGGACAGCTCGGGTACACTGAAGCTTTCTTT. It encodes CASSEPPGQLGYTEAFF.

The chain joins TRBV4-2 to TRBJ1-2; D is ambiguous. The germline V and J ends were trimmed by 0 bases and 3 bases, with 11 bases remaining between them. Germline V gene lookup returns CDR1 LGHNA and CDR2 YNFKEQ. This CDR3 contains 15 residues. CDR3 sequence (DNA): TGTGCCAGCAGCCAAGATTCAGCTCGGGACTATGGCTACACCTTC. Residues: CASSQDSARDYGYTF.

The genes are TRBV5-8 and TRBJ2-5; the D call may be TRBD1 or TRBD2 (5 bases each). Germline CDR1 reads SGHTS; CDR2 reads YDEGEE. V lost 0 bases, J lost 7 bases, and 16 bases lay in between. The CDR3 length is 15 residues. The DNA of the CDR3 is TGTGCCAGCAGCTTGGAATTTGGGGGTGCGGGGACCCAGTACTTC. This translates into CASSLEFGGAGTQYF. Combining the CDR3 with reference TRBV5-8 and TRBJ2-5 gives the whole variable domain EAGVTQSPTHLIKTRGQQATLRCSPISGHTSVYWYQQALGLGLQFLLWYDEGEERNRGNFPPRFSGRQFPNYSSELNVNALELEDSALYLCASSLEFGGAGTQYFGPGTRLLVL.

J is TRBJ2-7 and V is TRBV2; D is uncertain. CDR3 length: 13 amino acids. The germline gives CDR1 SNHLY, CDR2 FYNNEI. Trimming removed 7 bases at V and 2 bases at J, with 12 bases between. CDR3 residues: CASIPPLTYEQYF. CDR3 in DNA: TGTGCCAGCATCCCCCCCCTCACCTACGAGCAGTACTTC.

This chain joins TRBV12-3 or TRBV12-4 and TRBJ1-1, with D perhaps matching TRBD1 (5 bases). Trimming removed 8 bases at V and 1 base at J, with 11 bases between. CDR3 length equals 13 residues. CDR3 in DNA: TGTGCCAGCGCCGGGACGGCGAACACTGAAGCTTTCTTT. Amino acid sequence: CASAGTANTEAFF.

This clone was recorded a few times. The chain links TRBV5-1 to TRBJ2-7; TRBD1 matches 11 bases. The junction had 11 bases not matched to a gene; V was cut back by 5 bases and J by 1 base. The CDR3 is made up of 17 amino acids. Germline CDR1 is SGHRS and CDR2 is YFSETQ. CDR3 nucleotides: TGCGCCAGCAGTTTGCCGGGGACAGGGGGTTGGTCCTACGAGCAGTACTTC. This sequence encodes CASSLPGTGGWSYEQYF. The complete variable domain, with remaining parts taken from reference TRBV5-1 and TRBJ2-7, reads KAGVTQTPRYLIKTRGQQVTLSCSPISGHRSVSWYQQTPGQGLQFLFEYFSETQRNKGNFPGRFSGRQFSNSRSEMNVSTLELGDSALYLCASSLPGTGGWSYEQYFGPGTRLTVT.

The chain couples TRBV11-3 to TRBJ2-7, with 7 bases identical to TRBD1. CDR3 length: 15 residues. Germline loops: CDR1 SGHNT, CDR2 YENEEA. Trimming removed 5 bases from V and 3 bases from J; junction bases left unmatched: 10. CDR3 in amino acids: CASSPRGTADYEQYF. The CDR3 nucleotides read TGTGCCAGCAGCCCGAGGGGGACAGCCGACTACGAGCAGTACTTC.